One sample yielded the 31 T cell receptor beta chains listed below, sequenced in a study of early T cells in non-severe SARS-CoV-2 infection. One entry per CDR3 protein, called by TCRdb with MiXCR from the 5' RACE reads. The table lists tens of thousands of distinct CDR3 sequences, more than 10% of them singletons, with 3.5% to 5.5% in the top ten. The material sequenced was whole blood. These receptors all stem from an adult who was a healthcare worker with PCR-confirmed SARS-CoV-2 infection or an uninfected control (not recorded which).

Only a few counts were recorded for this clonotype. V and J are TRBV11-2 and TRBJ2-1; D is unresolved. This CDR3 is 12 amino acids long. The germline gives CDR1 SGHAT, CDR2 FQNNGV. V was shortened by 6 bases and J by 9 bases, with 12 bases between the two germline ends. Written as DNA, the CDR3 is TGTGCCAGCAGGCGTCTGAAGGTTGAGCAGTTCTTC. It translates to CASRRLKVEQFF.

The chain combines TRBV20-1 with TRBJ2-5; D remains ambiguous. CDR1 and CDR2 (germline): DFQATT, SNEGSKA (reference sequence). V lost 3 bases to trimming and J lost 4 bases, with 12 bases between them. The CDR3 runs 13 residues. CDR3 region: CSARPDGVETQYF. The DNA of the CDR3 is TGCAGTGCTAGGCCGGATGGGGTAGAGACCCAGTACTTC.

The rearrangement joins TRBV3-1 to TRBJ2-3, with D possibly being TRBD1 or TRBD2 (5 bases each). Germline loops: CDR1 LGHDT, CDR2 YNNKEL (reference sequence). This CDR3 comprises 14 residues. V was shortened by 0 bases and J by 8 bases, with 12 bases between the two germline ends. The chain's CDR3 is CASSQEGVRGTQYF. For the CDR3, the DNA is TGTGCCAGCAGCCAAGAGGGGGTAAGGGGTACGCAGTATTTT.

The CDR3 loop reads CASRPDRDGGKLFF. The DNA for the CDR3 is TGTGCCAGCAGACCGGACAGGGATGGCGGAAAACTGTTTTTT. The chain uses TRBV6-4 and TRBJ1-4; TRBD1 matches at 8 bases. Per the germline V gene, CDR1 is MRHNA and CDR2 is SNTAGT. Losses at the gene ends were 6 bases for V and 10 bases for J; bases not matched to a gene: 10. CDR3 length: 14 residues.

This rearrangement joins TRBV7-6 to TRBJ2-1; the D gene is possibly TRBD1 (7 bases). Germline lookup yields CDR1 SGHVS and CDR2 FNYEAQ. This CDR3 has 16 residues. V was clipped by 5 bases and J by 9 bases, with 23 bases between them. In DNA, the CDR3 is TGTGCCAGCAGCCATCGCCCGGAGGGGGCGAGGGGTGAGCAGTTCTTC. Translation gives CASSHRPEGARGEQFF.

This clonotype came up many times. The CDR3 DNA follows: TGTGCCAGTAGTAGAGGACAGGTTTTGATGACTAATGAAAAACTGTTTTTT. This sequence encodes CASSRGQVLMTNEKLFF. The chain has TRBV19 and TRBJ1-4; 7 nucleotides agree with TRBD1. Trimming cost V 4 bases and J 2 bases; bases outside gene matches: 10. The germline CDR1 and CDR2 sequences are LNHDA and SQIVND (reference sequence). This CDR3 is built from 17 residues.

The chain recombines TRBV29-1 with TRBJ2-7, with D uncertain. The germline V gene encodes CDR1 SQVTM and CDR2 ANQGSEA. The CDR3 consists of 13 residues. V was pared by 1 base and J by 1 base, with 8 bases between. In DNA, the CDR3 is TGCAGCGTTGAAGGGCTTCAGTCCTACGAGCAGTACTTC. Translation: CSVEGLQSYEQYF.

This sequence joins TRBV12-3 or TRBV12-4 and TRBJ2-5; no clear D gene. V lost 4 bases and J lost 1, with 10 bases in between. The CDR3 spans 14 residues. The chain's CDR3 is CASSSRNPQETQYF. The CDR3 nucleotides are TGTGCCAGCAGTTCCCGGAACCCCCAAGAGACCCAGTACTTC.

This clonotype was observed a handful of times. The V gene is TRBV20-1, the J gene TRBJ1-2; D possibly corresponds to TRBD1 (5 bases). V lost 0 bases to trimming and J lost 2 bases, with 16 bases between them. Germline assignment: CDR1 DFQATT and CDR2 SNEGSKA (reference sequence). This CDR3 has 16 amino acids. The CDR3: CSARDGTMGPNYGYTF. CDR3 DNA sequence: TGCAGTGCTAGAGATGGGACTATGGGGCCAAACTATGGCTACACCTTC.

This clonotype was counted ten times or more. The V call is TRBV10-3, the J call TRBJ2-1; D is unresolved. Trimming stripped 3 bases from V and 2 bases from J, with 11 bases between. Germline values: CDR1 ENHRY, CDR2 SYGVKD. The CDR3 spans 15 residues. CDR3: CAISEQPKAYNEQFF. CDR3 coding DNA: TGTGCCATCAGTGAACAGCCGAAAGCCTACAATGAGCAGTTCTTC.

The genes are TRBV18 and TRBJ2-1, with D possibly TRBD2 on 6 matching bases. The CDR3 sequence is 13 residues long. Trimming stripped 3 bases from V and 12 bases from J, with 15 bases between. Germline V gene lookup returns CDR1 KGHSH and CDR2 LQKENI. CDR3 sequence (DNA): TGTGCCAGCTCACCGACTAGGACCGTAGTGCAGTTCTTC. It translates to CASSPTRTVVQFF.

The gene calls are TRBV5-1 and TRBJ2-7, with D tentatively TRBD1 or TRBD2 (5 bases each). The CDR3 totals 13 residues. Looked up from germline, CDR1 is SGHRS and CDR2 is YFSETQ. V gave up 4 bases and J gave up 0 bases, with 8 bases separating them. The CDR3 sequence is CASSPGASYEQYF. The CDR3 DNA sequence: TGCGCCAGCAGCCCCGGGGCCTCCTACGAGCAGTACTTC.

Comment on this clonotype: This could be a read error, since a much larger clone is one nucleotide away. The chain employs TRBV6-4 and TRBJ2-3, with unresolved D. The end of the DNA fits TRBJ1-5 better, so the J call may be wrong. The CDR3 has 15 amino acids. Germline V CDR1 and CDR2: MRHNA, SNTAGT. In DNA form, the CDR3 reads TGTGCCAGCAGTGAATTGGCTAGCGGCACAGATACGCAGCATTTT. Residues: CASSELASGTDTQHF.

This clonotype was found a few times. This sequence joins TRBV3-1 and TRBJ2-7; no firm D call. The CDR3 contains 14 residues. The ends were cut back, 5 bases at V and 5 bases at J, with 16 bases in the middle. Germline V gene sequence: CDR1 LGHDT, CDR2 YNNKEL (reference sequence). The CDR3 region has the DNA TGTGCCAGCAGCACCCGGACCCCGAAAAACGAGCAGTACTTC. Protein sequence: CASSTRTPKNEQYF.

This clonotype showed up just once. One end of the junction fails to match germline, which may point to a read error. V is TRBV5-1 and J is TRBJ2-7; weak D call: TRBD1 (5 bases). There are 14 residues in the CDR3. Germline CDR1 and CDR2: SGHRS and YFSETQ. For the CDR3, the DNA is TGCACCAGCAGCTCCTATGGAAGGGGCTACGAGCAGTACTTC. This gives the protein CTSSSYGRGYEQYF. The full variable domain, with the rest looked up from reference TRBV5-1 and TRBJ2-7, is KAGVTQTPRYLIKTRGQQVTLSCSPISGHRSVSWYQQTPGQGLQFLFEYFSETQRNKGNFPGRFSGRQFSNSRSEMNVSTLELGDSALYLCTSSSYGRGYEQYFGPGTRLTVT.

This sequence joins TRBV4-2 and TRBJ2-3; either TRBD1 or TRBD2 may fit D (5 bases each). Germline V gene lookup returns CDR1 LGHNA and CDR2 YNFKEQ. This CDR3 comprises 14 residues. The V and J ends lost 1 base and 2 bases respectively, with 7 bases between them. The CDR3 nucleotides read TGTGCCAGCAGCCAAGGGGGGTTCACAGATACGCAGTATTTT. It is translated as CASSQGGFTDTQYF.

This clonotype appeared many times. One junction end disagrees with the germline gene, perhaps due to a read error. This sequence joins TRBV7-9 and TRBJ2-1; TRBD2 aligns across 8 bases. The germline V gene has CDR1 SEHNR and CDR2 FQNEAQ (reference sequence). CDR3 size: 14 residues. DNA for the CDR3: TGTGCCAGCAGCGTAGCCGGGACTAGCAATGAGCAGTTCTTC. It translates to CASSVAGTSNEQFF.

The V and J genes are TRBV2 and TRBJ2-7, with D maybe TRBD1 (5 bases). The CDR3 runs to 15 residues. CDR1 and CDR2 from the germline V gene are SNHLY and FYNNEI. The V end was cut by 4 bases, the J end by 5 bases, with 18 bases between. CDR3 loop: CASSGASGPKNEQYF. The CDR3 nucleotides read TGTGCCAGCAGTGGGGCATCAGGGCCCAAGAACGAGCAGTACTTC.

At least ten counts were recorded for this clonotype. The CDR3 is CASSVVPENTEAFF. The CDR3 DNA follows: TGTGCCAGCAGCGTAGTTCCAGAGAACACTGAAGCTTTCTTT. The rearrangement links TRBV9 to TRBJ1-1; D unresolved. This CDR3 comprises 14 residues. CDR1 and CDR2 from the germline V gene are SGDLS and YYNGEE. The ends were cut back, 0 bases at V and 1 base at J, with 7 bases in the middle.

This chain connects TRBV28 to TRBJ2-2; no clear D gene. With 6 bases removed from V and 1 base from J, the gap between germline ends came to 9 bases. This CDR3 comprises 14 residues. Germline CDR1 and CDR2: MDHEN and SYDVKM. The CDR3 sequence is CASRNDGNTGELFF. The CDR3 bases are TGTGCCAGCAGAAACGACGGGAACACCGGGGAGCTGTTTTTT.

Turning to this clonotype: A read error may explain this, as a much larger clone is one base away. This rearrangement joins TRBV11-3 to TRBJ2-1; TRBD2 aligns across 7 bases. Per germline, CDR1 SGHNT and CDR2 YENEEA. The CDR3 spans 16 residues. Trimming removed 5 bases from V and 7 bases from J; junction bases left unmatched: 14. The DNA for the CDR3 is TGTGCCAGCAGCCGGATAGTGGGAGGGCCGAGGAATGAGCAGTTCTTC. Translated, it gives CASSRIVGGPRNEQFF.

The rearrangement joins TRBV29-1 to TRBJ2-1; the D is unclear. This CDR3 comprises 10 residues. Trimming pared 7 bases from V and 4 bases from J, leaving 5 bases between. Germline V gene data show CDR1 as SQVTM and CDR2 as ANQGSEA. CDR3 DNA sequence: TGCAGCGCTGTATACAATGAGCAGTTCTTC. The encoded protein is CSAVYNEQFF.

This clonotype has a count of ten or more. This chain connects TRBV7-9 to TRBJ1-1; D is ambiguous. Germline loops: CDR1 SEHNR, CDR2 FQNEAQ (reference sequence). Deletions cut 1 base from V and 6 bases from J, with 12 bases between. The CDR3 runs 14 residues. CDR3 in amino acids: CASSLVGRASEAFF. The CDR3 coding sequence is TGTGCCAGCAGCTTAGTGGGAAGGGCCTCTGAAGCTTTCTTT.

About this clonotype: Relative to the germline gene, one junction end is altered; a read error may explain this. The V call is TRBV3-1, the J call TRBJ2-5; no reliable D call. The CDR3 consists of 15 residues. Germline V gene sequence: CDR1 LGHDT, CDR2 YNNKEL (reference sequence). The DNA of the CDR3 is TGTGCCAACAGCCAAGGAAACGGTTTGAGGGAGACCCAGTACTTC. It translates to CANSQGNGLRETQYF.

This clonotype was counted between two and nine times. This chain connects TRBV2 to TRBJ2-7; 10 nucleotides match TRBD2. V lost 5 bases and J lost 3; bases outside the gene matches: 7. The CDR3 is 15 amino acids. Per germline, CDR1 SNHLY and CDR2 FYNNEI. CDR3 residues: CASSYTSGTGYEQYF. Here the CDR3 DNA reads TGTGCCAGCAGTTACACTAGCGGGACCGGCTACGAGCAGTACTTC.

V usage is TRBV29-1 and J usage is TRBJ2-1, with a possible D match to TRBD1 (6 bases). With 1 base removed from V and 9 bases from J, the gap between germline ends came to 13 bases. The germline CDR1 and CDR2 sequences are SQVTM and ANQGSEA. This CDR3 contains 13 residues. Here the CDR3 DNA reads TGCAGCGTTGAAGGGACAGTAAAGGCTGAGCAGTTCTTC. Residues: CSVEGTVKAEQFF.

This clonotype was counted between two and nine times. This rearrangement joins TRBV10-1 to TRBJ1-2, with TRBD1 matching 9 bases. In germline, CDR1 is WNHNN, CDR2 SYGVQD (reference sequence). This CDR3 has 17 amino acids. J was trimmed by 3 bases and V by 2 bases; bases with no gene match: 10. The CDR3 spells CASSERDRDTRDYGYTF. The CDR3 DNA reads as TGCGCCAGCAGTGAGCGGGACAGGGATACGAGGGACTATGGCTACACCTTC.

CDR3: CASSLWRAGANVLTF. CDR3 coding DNA: TGTGCCAGCAGTTTATGGAGGGCCGGGGCCAACGTCCTGACTTTC. The V call is TRBV28, the J call TRBJ2-6; TRBD2 might be the D (5 bases). The length of the CDR3 is 15 residues. Germline V gene lookup returns CDR1 MDHEN and CDR2 SYDVKM. V lost 0 bases and J lost 4, with 7 bases in between. The entire variable domain, with the rest obtained from reference TRBV28 and TRBJ2-6, is as follows: DVKVTQSSRYLVKRTGEKVFLECVQDMDHENMFWYRQDPGLGLRLIYFSYDVKMKEKGDIPEGYSVSREKKERFSLILESASTNQTSMYLCASSLWRAGANVLTFGAGSRLTVL.

V and J are TRBV6-6 and TRBJ2-3; perhaps TRBD1 as D (6 bases). CDR1 and CDR2 from the germline V gene are MNHNY and SVGAGI (reference sequence). The CDR3 length is 18 residues. V shed 0 bases and J shed 1 base, with 17 bases lying between them. The CDR3 is CASSYSRGYIRGTDTQYF. The CDR3 nucleotides read TGTGCCAGCAGTTACTCGAGGGGGTATATTCGGGGCACAGATACGCAGTATTTT.

In this sample, this clonotype turned up once. The CDR3 is CASSHREGGNQPQHF. CDR3 sequence (DNA): TGTGCCAGCAGTCACAGGGAGGGGGGAAATCAGCCCCAGCATTTT. The V gene is TRBV6-6, the J gene TRBJ1-5, with D perhaps TRBD1 (6 bases). The germline V gene encodes CDR1 MNHNY and CDR2 SVGAGI (reference sequence). The CDR3 extends over 15 amino acids. Trimming stripped 5 bases from V and 4 bases from J, with 15 bases between.

CDR3 in amino acids: CASAGGPSLGTQYF. The CDR3 DNA follows: TGTGCCAGCGCGGGAGGGCCGAGTCTAGGGACGCAGTATTTT. This chain links TRBV6-5 with TRBJ2-3; TRBD2 matches 9 bases. The junction had 12 bases not matched to a gene; V was cut back by 8 bases and J by 9 bases. Looked up from germline, CDR1 is MNHEY and CDR2 is SVGAGI. The CDR3 length is 14 residues.